The present TCR beta chain was sequenced within a study of cytomegalovirus exposure and HLA in healthy donors. Regarding the study as a whole: The authors enumerated roughly 180 TCR beta chains as linked to cytomegalovirus.

Both 60 Vbeta primers and 13 Jbeta primers went into the PCR. Assay: immunoSEQ multiplex PCR; the TCRdb copy retains only in-frame clones and omits some. This repertoire includes 150,000 or so clones. Germline trimming cut 0 bases from V and 0 bases from J; bases unmatched to any gene: 9. Germline CDR1 SGHVS, CDR2 FNYEAQ. The CDR3 has 20 amino acids. The donors comprised healthy bone marrow donors. Comment on this clone: Its antigen remains unknown.

The origin of this receptor is a woman between 45 and 65 years old in good health and CMV-seronegative. Sequenced material: PBMCs. The chain uses TRBV7-6 and TRBJ1-5; TRBD1 matches at 12 bases. The CDR3 reads CASSLAPGQGASISNQPQHF. CDR3 DNA sequence: TGTGCCAGCAGCTTAGCTCCGGGACAGGGGGCGTCTATTAGCAATCAGCCCCAGCATTTT.